The entry that follows covers one T cell receptor beta chain sequence. No antigen is known for it. The sample originates from a study of cytomegalovirus exposure and HLA in healthy donors. Study-wide points: A list of 150 to 200 TCR beta chains associated with cytomegalovirus was given. An analysis that was carried out later associated approximately 15,000 TCR beta sequences with HLA alleles at 0.05 false discovery rate. Follow-up analysis seemed to connect common viral pathogens with several of the most significant clusters identified.

Primers for the PCR totalled 60 Vbeta and 13 Jbeta. Profiling relied on immunoSEQ multiplex PCR, and the TCRdb table lists in-frame clones only, not all of them. This table has approximately 100,000 clones, 74% appearing once. The CDR3 is made up of 15 amino acids. CDR1 is LGHNA and CDR2 is YNFKEQ in the germline V gene. V shed 4 bases and J shed 9 bases, with 21 bases lying between them. The sample consisted of PBMCs. This sequence joins TRBV4-2 and TRBJ1-2; D is unclear. The TCR was taken from a man aged 45-65 years in good health and CMV-seropositive. The CDR3: CASSLQVVTVNCYTF. For the CDR3, the DNA is TGTGCCAGCAGCCTCCAGGTAGTCACAGTTAATTGCTACACCTTC.